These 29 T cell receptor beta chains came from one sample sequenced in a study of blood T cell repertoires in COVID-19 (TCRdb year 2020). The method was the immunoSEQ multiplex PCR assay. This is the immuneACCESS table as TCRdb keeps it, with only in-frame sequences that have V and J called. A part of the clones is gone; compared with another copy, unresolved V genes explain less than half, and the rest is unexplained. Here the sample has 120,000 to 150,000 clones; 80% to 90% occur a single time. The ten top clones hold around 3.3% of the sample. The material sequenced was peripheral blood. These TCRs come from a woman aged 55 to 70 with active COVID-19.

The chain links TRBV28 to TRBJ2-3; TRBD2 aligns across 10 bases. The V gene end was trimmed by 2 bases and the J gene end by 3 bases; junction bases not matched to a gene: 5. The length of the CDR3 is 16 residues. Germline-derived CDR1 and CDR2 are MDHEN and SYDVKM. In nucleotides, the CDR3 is TGTGCCAGCAGTTTACCGCTAGCGGGAGAGACAGATACGCAGTATTTT. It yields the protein CASSLPLAGETDTQYF. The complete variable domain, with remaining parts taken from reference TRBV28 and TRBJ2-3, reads DVKVTQSSRYLVKRTGEKVFLECVQDMDHENMFWYRQDPGLGLRLIYFSYDVKMKEKGDIPEGYSVSREKKERFSLILESASTNQTSMYLCASSLPLAGETDTQYFGPGTRLTVL.

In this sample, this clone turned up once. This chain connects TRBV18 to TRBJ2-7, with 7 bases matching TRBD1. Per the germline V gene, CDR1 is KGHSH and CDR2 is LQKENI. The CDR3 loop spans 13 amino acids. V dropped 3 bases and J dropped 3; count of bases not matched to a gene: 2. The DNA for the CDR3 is TGTGCCAGCTCACCGCGACAGGGCTACGAGCAGTACTTC. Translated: CASSPRQGYEQYF.

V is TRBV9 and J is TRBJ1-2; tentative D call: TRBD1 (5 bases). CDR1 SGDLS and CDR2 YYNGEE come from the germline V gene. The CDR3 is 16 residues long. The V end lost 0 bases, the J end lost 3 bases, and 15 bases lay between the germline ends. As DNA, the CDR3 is TGTGCCAGCAGCGTAGGAAGGACACTCTTAGACTATGGCTACACCTTC. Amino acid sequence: CASSVGRTLLDYGYTF.

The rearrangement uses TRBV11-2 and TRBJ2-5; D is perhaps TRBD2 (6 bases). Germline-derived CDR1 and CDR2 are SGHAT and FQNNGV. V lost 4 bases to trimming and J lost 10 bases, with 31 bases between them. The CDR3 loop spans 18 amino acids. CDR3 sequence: CASSSGRLAPTRKWSQYF. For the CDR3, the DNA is TGTGCCAGCAGCTCGGGGAGGTTAGCGCCTACACGAAAGTGGAGCCAGTACTTC.

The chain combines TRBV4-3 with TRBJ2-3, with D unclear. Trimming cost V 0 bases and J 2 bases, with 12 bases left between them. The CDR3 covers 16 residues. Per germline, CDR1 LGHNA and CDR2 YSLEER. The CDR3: CASSQDSSPNTDTQYF. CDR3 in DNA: TGCGCCAGCAGCCAAGATAGTAGCCCCAACACAGATACGCAGTATTTT.

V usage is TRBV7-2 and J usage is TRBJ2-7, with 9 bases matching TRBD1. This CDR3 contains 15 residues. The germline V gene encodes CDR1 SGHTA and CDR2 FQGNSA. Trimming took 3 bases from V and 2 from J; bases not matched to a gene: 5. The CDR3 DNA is TGTGCCAGCAGCTTGGACAGGGGTCCCCCCTACGAGCAGTACTTC. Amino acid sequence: CASSLDRGPPYEQYF. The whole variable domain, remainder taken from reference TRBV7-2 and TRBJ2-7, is GAGVSQSPSNKVTEKGKDVELRCDPISGHTALYWYRQSLGQGLEFLIYFQGNSAPDKSGLPSDRFSAERTGGSVSTLTIQRTQQEDSAVYLCASSLDRGPPYEQYFGPGTRLTVT.

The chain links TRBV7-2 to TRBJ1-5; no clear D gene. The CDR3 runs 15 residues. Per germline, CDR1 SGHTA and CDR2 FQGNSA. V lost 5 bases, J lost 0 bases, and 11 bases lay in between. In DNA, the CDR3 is TGTGCCAGCAGCCTCCTCGGGTATAGCAATCAGCCCCAGCATTTT. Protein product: CASSLLGYSNQPQHF.

DNA for the CDR3: TGTGCCAGCAGCTCCTACGTGGCCGGAGGTGAGCAGTTCTTC. Encoded protein: CASSSYVAGGEQFF. The V gene is TRBV11-3, the J gene TRBJ2-1; D is possibly TRBD2 (5 bases). This CDR3 region has 14 residues. Germline V lookup: CDR1 SGHNT, CDR2 YENEEA. V was pared by 4 bases and J by 9 bases, with 16 bases between.

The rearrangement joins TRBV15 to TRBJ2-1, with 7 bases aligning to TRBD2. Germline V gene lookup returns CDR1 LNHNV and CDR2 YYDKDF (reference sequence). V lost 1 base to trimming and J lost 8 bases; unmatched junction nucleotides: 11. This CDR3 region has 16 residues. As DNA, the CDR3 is TGTGCCACCAGCAGAGGTCGCTCGGCGGGAGTAGATGAGCAGTTCTTC. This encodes CATSRGRSAGVDEQFF.

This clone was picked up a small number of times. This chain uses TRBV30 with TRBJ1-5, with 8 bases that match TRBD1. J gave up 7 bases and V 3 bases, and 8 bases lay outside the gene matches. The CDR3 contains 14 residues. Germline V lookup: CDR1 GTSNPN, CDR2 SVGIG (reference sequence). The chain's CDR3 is CAWRTQGARQPQHF. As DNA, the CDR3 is TGTGCCTGGAGGACTCAGGGGGCGAGGCAGCCCCAGCATTTT.

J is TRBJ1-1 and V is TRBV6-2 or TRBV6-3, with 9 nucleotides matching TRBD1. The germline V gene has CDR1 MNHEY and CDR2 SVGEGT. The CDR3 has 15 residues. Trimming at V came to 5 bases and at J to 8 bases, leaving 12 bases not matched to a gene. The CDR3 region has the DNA TGTGCCAGCAGTCCGGGACAGGGAGGCCCAATCGAAGCTTTCTTT. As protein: CASSPGQGGPIEAFF.

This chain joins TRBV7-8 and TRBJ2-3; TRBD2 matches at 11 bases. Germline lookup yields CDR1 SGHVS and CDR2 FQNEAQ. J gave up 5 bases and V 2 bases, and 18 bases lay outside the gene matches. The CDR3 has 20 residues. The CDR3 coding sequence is TGTGCCAGCAGCTTAAGCCGTTGGGGTAGCGGGAGGGCCATGGTAGATACGCAGTATTTT. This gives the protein CASSLSRWGSGRAMVDTQYF.

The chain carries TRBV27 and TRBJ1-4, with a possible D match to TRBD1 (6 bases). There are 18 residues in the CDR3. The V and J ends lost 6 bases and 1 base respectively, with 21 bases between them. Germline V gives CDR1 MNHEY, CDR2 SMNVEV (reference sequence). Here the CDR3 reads CASSQLSRGQVTNEKLFF. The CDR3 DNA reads TGTGCCAGCAGCCAATTAAGCAGGGGCCAAGTAACTAATGAAAAACTGTTTTTT.

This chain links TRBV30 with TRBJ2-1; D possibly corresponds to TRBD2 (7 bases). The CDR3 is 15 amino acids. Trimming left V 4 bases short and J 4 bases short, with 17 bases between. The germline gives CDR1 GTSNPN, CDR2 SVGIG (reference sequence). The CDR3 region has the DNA TGTGCCTGGATGAGTCGGGGGGCCCCTTACAATGAGCAGTTCTTC. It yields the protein CAWMSRGAPYNEQFF.

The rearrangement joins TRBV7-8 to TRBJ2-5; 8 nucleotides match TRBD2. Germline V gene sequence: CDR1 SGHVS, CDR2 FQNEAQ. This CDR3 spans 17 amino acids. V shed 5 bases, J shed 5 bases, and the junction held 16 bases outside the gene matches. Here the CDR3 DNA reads TGTGCCAGCAGCCGATCCGTCGAAGCGGGAGCGTATGAGACCCAGTACTTC. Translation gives CASSRSVEAGAYETQYF.

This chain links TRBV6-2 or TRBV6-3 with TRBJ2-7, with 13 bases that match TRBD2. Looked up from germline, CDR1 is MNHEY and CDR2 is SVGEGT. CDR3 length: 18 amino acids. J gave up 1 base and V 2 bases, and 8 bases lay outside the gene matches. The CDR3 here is CASSYGRTSGRVSYEQYF. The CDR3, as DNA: TGTGCCAGCAGTTACGGGCGGACTAGCGGGAGAGTTTCCTACGAGCAGTACTTC.

The CDR3 sequence: CASSQTRTEQYF. CDR3 DNA sequence: TGTGCCAGCAGCCAGACTAGAACCGAGCAGTACTTC. The V gene is TRBV6-6, the J gene TRBJ2-7, with D perhaps matching TRBD2 (6 bases). The V end was cut by 6 bases, the J end by 6 bases, with 12 bases between. Germline V gene lookup returns CDR1 MNHNY and CDR2 SVGAGI (reference sequence). CDR3 length: 12 residues.

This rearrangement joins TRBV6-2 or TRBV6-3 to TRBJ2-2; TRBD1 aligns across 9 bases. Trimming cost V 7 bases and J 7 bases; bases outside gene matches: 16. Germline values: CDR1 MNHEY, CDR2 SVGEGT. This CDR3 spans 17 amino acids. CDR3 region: CASTPGQGTLNGGELFF. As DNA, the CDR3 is TGTGCCAGCACCCCAGGACAGGGGACACTTAACGGCGGGGAGCTGTTTTTT.

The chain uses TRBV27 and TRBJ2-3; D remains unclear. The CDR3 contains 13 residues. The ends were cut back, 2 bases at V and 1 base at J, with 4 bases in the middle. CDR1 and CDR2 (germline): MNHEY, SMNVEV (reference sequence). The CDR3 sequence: CASSLEGTDTQYF. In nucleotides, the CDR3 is TGTGCCAGCAGTTTAGAGGGCACAGATACGCAGTATTTT.

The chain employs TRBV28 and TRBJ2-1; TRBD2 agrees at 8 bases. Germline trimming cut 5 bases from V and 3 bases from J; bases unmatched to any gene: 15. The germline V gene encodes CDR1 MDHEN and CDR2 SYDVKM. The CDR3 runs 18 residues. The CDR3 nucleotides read TGTGCCAGCAGTCCGCGACTGGGTGGCAGCGGGAGCTACAATGAGCAGTTCTTC. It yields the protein CASSPRLGGSGSYNEQFF.

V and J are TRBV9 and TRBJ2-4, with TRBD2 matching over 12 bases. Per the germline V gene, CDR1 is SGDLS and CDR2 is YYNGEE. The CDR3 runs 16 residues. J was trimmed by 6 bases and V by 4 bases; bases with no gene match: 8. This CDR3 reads CASSPRGGLAGNIQYF. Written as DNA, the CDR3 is TGTGCCAGCAGCCCCCGTGGGGGACTAGCGGGAAACATTCAGTACTTC.

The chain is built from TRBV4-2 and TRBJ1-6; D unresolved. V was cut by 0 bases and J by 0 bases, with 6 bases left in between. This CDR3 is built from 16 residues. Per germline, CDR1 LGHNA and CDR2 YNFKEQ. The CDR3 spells CASSQEPGSYNSPLHF. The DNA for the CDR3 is TGTGCCAGCAGCCAAGAGCCAGGCTCCTATAATTCACCCCTCCACTTT.

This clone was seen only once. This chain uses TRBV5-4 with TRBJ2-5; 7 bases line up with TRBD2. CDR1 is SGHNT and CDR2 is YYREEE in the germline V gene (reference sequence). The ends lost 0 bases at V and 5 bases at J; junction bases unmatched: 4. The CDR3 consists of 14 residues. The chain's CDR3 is CASSLADGRETQYF. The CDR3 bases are TGTGCCAGCAGCTTGGCCGACGGGAGGGAGACCCAGTACTTC.

CDR3: CASRRSTGGPDTQYF. The CDR3 DNA sequence: TGTGCCAGCAGGAGGTCGACAGGGGGTCCAGATACGCAGTATTTT. The chain has TRBV27 and TRBJ2-3, with 9 bases lining up with TRBD1. CDR3 length: 15 residues. Germline CDR1 and CDR2: MNHEY and SMNVEV (reference sequence). The V segment lost 6 bases and the J segment 4 bases; nucleotides outside the gene matches: 8.

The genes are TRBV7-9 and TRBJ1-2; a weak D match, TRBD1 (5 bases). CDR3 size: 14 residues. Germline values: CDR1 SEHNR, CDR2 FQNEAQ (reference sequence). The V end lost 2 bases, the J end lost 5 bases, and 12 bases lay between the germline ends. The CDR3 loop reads CASSLNDRGYGYTF. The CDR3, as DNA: TGTGCCAGCAGCTTAAACGACAGAGGTTATGGCTACACCTTC.

The DNA for the CDR3 is TGCGCCAGCAGCTTATCGCGCGAGATGAACACTGAAGCTTTCTTT. Protein sequence: CASSLSREMNTEAFF. The chain has TRBV5-1 and TRBJ1-1; D not resolved. Germline-derived CDR1 and CDR2 are SGHRS and YFSETQ. With 2 bases removed from V and 0 bases from J, the gap between germline ends came to 11 bases. The CDR3 is 15 amino acids.

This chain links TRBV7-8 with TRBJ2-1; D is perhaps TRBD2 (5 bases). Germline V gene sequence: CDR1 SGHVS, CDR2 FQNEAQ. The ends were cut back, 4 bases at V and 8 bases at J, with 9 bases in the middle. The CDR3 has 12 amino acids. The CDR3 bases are TGTGCCAGCAGCTCCCCGAGGGATGAGCAGTTCTTC. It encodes CASSSPRDEQFF.

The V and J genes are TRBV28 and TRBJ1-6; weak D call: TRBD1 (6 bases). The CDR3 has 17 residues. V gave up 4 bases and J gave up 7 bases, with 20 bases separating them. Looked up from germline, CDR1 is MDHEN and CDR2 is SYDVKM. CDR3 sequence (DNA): TGTGCCAGCAGTTGGGGCCAGCTACAGGGAGCGAATTCACCCCTCCACTTT. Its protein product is CASSWGQLQGANSPLHF.

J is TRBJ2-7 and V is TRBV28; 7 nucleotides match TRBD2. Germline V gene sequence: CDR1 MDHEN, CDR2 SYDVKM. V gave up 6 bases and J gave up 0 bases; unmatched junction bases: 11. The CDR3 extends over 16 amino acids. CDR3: CASRPGGGRSSYEQYF. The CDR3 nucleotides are TGTGCCAGCAGACCGGGCGGGGGTCGGAGCTCCTACGAGCAGTACTTC.